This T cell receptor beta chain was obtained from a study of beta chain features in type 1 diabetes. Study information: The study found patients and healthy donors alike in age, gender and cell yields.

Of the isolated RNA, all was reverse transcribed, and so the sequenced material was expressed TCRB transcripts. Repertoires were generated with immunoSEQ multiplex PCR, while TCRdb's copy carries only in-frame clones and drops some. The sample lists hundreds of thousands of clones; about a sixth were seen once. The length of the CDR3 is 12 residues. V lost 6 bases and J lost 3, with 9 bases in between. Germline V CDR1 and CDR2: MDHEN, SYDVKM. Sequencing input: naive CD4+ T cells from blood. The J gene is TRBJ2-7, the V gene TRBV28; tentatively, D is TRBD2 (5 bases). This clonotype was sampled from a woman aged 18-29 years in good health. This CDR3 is CASRDGDYEQYF. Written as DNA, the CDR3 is TGTGCCAGCAGGGACGGGGACTACGAGCAGTACTTC.